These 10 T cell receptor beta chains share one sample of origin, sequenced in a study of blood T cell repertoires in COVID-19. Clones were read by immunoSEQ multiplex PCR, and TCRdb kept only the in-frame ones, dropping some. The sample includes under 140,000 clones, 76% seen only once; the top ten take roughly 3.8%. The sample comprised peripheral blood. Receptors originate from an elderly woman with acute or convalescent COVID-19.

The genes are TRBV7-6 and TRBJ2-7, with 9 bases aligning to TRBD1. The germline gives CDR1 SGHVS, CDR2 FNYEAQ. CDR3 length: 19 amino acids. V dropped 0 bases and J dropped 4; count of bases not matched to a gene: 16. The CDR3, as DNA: TGTGCCAGCAGCTTAGCACACACAGGGGGCCCAAAAAACACGTACGAGCAGTACTTC. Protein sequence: CASSLAHTGGPKNTYEQYF.

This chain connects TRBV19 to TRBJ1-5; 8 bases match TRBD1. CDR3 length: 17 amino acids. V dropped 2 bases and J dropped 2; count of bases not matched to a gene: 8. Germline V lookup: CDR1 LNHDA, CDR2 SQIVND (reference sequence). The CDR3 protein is CASSITSTGVRNQPQHF. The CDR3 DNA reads TGTGCCAGTAGTATAACGTCGACAGGGGTACGCAATCAGCCCCAGCATTTT.

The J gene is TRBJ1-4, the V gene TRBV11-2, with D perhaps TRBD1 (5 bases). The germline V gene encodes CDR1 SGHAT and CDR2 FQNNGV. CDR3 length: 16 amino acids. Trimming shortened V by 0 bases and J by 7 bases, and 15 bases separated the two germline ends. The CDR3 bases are TGTGCCAGCAGCTTAGATATGGGGGGGGGACGTGAAAAACTGTTTTTT. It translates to CASSLDMGGGREKLFF.

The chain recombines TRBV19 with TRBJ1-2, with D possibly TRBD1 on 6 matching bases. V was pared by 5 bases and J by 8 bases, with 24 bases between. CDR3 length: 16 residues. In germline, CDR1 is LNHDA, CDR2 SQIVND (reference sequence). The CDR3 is CASSPNRGQPRPGYTF. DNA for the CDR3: TGTGCCAGTAGTCCGAATCGTGGACAGCCTAGGCCCGGCTACACCTTC.

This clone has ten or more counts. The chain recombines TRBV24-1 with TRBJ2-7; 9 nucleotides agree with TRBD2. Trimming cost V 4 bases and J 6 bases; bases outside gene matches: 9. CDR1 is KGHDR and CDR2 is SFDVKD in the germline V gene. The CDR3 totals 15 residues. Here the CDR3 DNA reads TGTGCCACCAGTGACCGGACTAGCGCGCTGACCGAGCAGTACTTC. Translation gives CATSDRTSALTEQYF.

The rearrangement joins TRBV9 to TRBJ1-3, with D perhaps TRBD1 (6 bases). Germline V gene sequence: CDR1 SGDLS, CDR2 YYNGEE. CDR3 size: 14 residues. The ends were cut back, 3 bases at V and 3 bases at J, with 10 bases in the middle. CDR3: CASSGPDSGNTIYF. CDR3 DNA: TGTGCCAGCAGCGGGCCGGACAGTGGAAACACCATATATTTT.

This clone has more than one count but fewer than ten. In DNA form, the CDR3 reads TGTGCCTGGAGTATGCGGGGAAATCAGCCCCAGCATTTT. Translation: CAWSMRGNQPQHF. The rearrangement links TRBV30 to TRBJ1-5; D unresolved. CDR1 GTSNPN and CDR2 SVGIG come from the germline V gene (reference sequence). The CDR3 is made up of 13 amino acids. V lost 2 bases to trimming and J lost 4 bases, with 9 bases between them. Variable domain in full (rest from reference TRBV30 and TRBJ1-5): SQTIHQWPATLVQPVGSPLSLECTVEGTSNPNLYWYRQAAGRGLQLLFYSVGIGQISSEVPQNLSASRPQDRQFILSSKKLLLSDSGFYLCAWSMRGNQPQHFGDGTRLSIL.

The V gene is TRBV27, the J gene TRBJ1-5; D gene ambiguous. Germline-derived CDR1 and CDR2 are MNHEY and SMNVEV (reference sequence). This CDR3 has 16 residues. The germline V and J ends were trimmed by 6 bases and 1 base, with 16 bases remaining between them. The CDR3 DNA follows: TGTGCCAGCAGGGCCCGCGCGGGTGGGAGCAATCAGCCCCAGCATTTT. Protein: CASRARAGGSNQPQHF.

The chain's CDR3 is CATSDRGVNTEAFF. The CDR3, as DNA: TGTGCCACCAGTGACAGGGGGGTGAACACTGAAGCTTTCTTT. V and J are TRBV24-1 and TRBJ1-1; 7 bases are shared with TRBD1. Germline-derived CDR1 and CDR2 are KGHDR and SFDVKD. V was clipped by 4 bases and J by 0 bases; unmatched bases: 1. The CDR3 runs 14 residues.

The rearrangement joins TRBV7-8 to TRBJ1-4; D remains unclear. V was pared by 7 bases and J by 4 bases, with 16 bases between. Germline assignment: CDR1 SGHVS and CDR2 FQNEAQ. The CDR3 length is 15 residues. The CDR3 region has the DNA TGTGCCAGCACCCCATCCGGGTCTCTTAATGAAAAACTGTTTTTT. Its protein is CASTPSGSLNEKLFF.